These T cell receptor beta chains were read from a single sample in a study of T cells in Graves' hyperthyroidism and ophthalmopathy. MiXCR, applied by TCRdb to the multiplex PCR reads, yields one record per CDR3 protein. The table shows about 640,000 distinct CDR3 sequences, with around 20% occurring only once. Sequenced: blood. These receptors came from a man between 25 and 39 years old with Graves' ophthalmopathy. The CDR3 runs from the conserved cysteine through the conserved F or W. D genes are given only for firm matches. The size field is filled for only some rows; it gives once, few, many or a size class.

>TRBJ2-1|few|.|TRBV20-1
CSARTPTGYNEQFF
TGCAGTGCTAGGACCCCGACAGGCTACAATGAGCAGTTCTTC
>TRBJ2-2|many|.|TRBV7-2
CASSLPNTGELFF
TGTGCCAGCAGCTTACCGAACACCGGGGAGCTGTTTTTT
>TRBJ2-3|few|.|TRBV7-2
CASSRHWASTDTQYF
TGTGCCAGCAGCCGTCACTGGGCTAGCACAGATACGCAGTATTTT
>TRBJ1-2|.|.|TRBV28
CASRLQEANYGYTF
TGTGCCAGCAGGTTACAGGAAGCTAACTATGGCTACACCTTC
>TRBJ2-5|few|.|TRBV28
CASSRPRRETQYF
TGTGCCAGCAGCCGCCCGCGAAGGGAGACCCAGTACTTC
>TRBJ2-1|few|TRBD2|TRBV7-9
CATLERTRGLDEQFF
TGTGCCACCCTAGAAAGGACTAGGGGTCTTGATGAGCAGTTCTTC
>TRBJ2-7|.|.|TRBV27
CATSVGVSSYEQYF
TGTGCCACCTCCGTAGGGGTAAGCTCCTACGAGCAGTACTTC
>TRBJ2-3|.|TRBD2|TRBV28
CASYPAGSRGSTQYF
TGTGCCAGCTATCCAGCGGGATCTCGGGGGAGTACGCAGTATTTT
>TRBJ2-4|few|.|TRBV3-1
CASSPKGVGTAKNIQYF
TGTGCCAGCAGCCCCAAGGGGGTGGGGACAGCCAAAAACATTCAGTACTTC
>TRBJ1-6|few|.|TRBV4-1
CASSQDELSLHF
TGCGCCAGCAGCCAAGATGAGCTCTCCCTCCACTTT
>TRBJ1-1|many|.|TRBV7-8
CASSLVGVPMNTEAFF
TGTGCCAGCAGCTTAGTGGGGGTCCCGATGAACACTGAAGCTTTCTTT
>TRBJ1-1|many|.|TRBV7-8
CASSSYRAANMNTEAFF
TGTGCCAGCAGCTCGTACAGGGCTGCCAACATGAACACTGAAGCTTTCTTT
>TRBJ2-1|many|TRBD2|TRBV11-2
CASSPKPLAGASSYNEQFF
TGTGCCAGCAGCCCCAAGCCCCTAGCGGGGGCAAGCTCCTACAATGAGCAGTTCTTC
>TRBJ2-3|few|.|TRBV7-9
CASRGLRGLGTDTQYF
TGTGCCAGCCGGGGGCTAAGAGGATTGGGCACAGATACGCAGTATTTT
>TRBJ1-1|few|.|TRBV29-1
CSVERQANTEAFF
TGCAGCGTTGAACGACAGGCAAACACTGAAGCTTTCTTT
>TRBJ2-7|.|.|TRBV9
CASSVGGLSSYEQYF
TGTGCCAGCAGCGTTGGGGGCCTAAGCTCCTACGAGCAGTACTTC
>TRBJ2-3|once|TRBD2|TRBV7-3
CASSQGGSGDTQYF
TGTGCCAGCAGCCAAGGCGGGAGTGGAGATACGCAGTATTTT
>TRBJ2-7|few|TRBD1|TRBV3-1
CASSQATGERYEQYF
TGTGCCAGCAGCCAAGCGACAGGGGAACGATACGAGCAGTACTTC
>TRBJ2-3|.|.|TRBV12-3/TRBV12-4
CASSPIIDTQYF
TGTGCCAGCAGCCCCATCATAGATACGCAGTATTTT
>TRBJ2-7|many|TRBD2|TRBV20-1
CSVTGIIAGGSSYEQYF
TGCAGTGTCACCGGGATCATAGCGGGAGGGAGCTCCTACGAGCAGTACTTC
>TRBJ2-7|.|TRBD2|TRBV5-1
CASSPVTSGRAGSYEQYF
TGCGCCAGCAGCCCCGTGACTAGCGGGAGGGCTGGCTCCTACGAGCAGTACTTC
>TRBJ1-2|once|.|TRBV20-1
CSARAPGSPASYGYTF
TGCAGTGCTAGGGCCCCCGGGAGCCCTGCGTCGTATGGCTACACCTTC
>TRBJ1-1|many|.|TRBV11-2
CASSVPFEGNTEAFF
TGTGCCAGCAGCGTACCCTTCGAGGGAAACACTGAAGCTTTCTTT
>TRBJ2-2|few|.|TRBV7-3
CASSWRSSIGELFF
TGTGCCAGCAGCTGGCGGAGCTCGATCGGGGAGCTGTTTTTT
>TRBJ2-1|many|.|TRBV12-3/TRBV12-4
CASRWTPSSYNEQFF
TGTGCCAGCAGATGGACACCGAGCTCCTACAATGAGCAGTTCTTC
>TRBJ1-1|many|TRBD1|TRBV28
CASNAPGQLNTEAFF
TGTGCCAGCAACGCGCCGGGACAGTTGAACACTGAAGCTTTCTTT
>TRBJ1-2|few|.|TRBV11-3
CASSRGLNRDNYGYTF
TGTGCCAGCAGCCGGGGTCTAAACCGGGACAACTATGGCTACACCTTC
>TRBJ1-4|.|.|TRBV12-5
CASGPGQIQTTNEKLFF
TGTGCTAGTGGACCAGGACAGATCCAGACAACTAATGAAAAACTGTTTTTT
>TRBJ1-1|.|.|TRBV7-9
CASSLSTENTEAFF
TGTGCCAGCAGCTTATCGACAGAGAACACTGAAGCTTTCTTT
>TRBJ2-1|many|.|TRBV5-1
CASSLKGWGEQFF
TGCGCCAGCAGCTTAAAGGGATGGGGCGAGCAGTTCTTC
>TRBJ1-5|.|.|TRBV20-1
CSAPSRRSTDTQHF
TGCAGTGCCCCAAGCCGACGTAGCACAGATACGCAGCATTTT
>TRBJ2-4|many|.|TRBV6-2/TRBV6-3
CASSPHDELDIQYF
TGTGCCAGCAGTCCACATGACGAGTTGGACATTCAGTACTTC
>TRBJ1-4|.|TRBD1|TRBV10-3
CAISPTGPRNEKLFF
TGTGCCATCAGCCCGACAGGGCCCCGTAATGAAAAACTGTTTTTT
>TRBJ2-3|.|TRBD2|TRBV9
CASSVGGSQVDTQYF
TGTGCCAGCAGCGTAGGCGGGAGCCAGGTAGATACGCAGTATTTT
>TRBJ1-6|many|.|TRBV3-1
CASSQDNYNSPLHF
TGTGCCAGCAGCCAAGATAACTATAATTCACCCCTCCACTTT
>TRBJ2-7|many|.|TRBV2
CASSPQGMSYEQYF
TGTGCCAGCAGTCCTCAGGGGATGTCCTACGAGCAGTACTTC
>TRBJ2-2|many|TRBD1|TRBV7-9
CASSSTGTGNTGELFF
TGTGCCAGCAGCTCGACCGGGACAGGAAACACCGGGGAGCTGTTTTTT
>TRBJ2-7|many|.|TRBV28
CASSLSLPFTREQYF
TGTGCCAGCAGCCTCTCCCTCCCCTTCACCAGGGAGCAGTACTTC
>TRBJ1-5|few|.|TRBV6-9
CASSEGQANQPQHF
TGCGCCAGCAGTGAAGGCCAGGCCAATCAGCCCCAGCATTTT
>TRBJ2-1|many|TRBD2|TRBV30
CAWIIAGTDEQFF
TGTGCCTGGATCATAGCGGGAACGGATGAGCAGTTCTTC
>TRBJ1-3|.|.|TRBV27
CASSVDGTTAISTIYF
TGTGCCAGCAGTGTTGACGGAACCACCGCAATTAGCACCATATATTTT
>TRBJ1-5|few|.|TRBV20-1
CSARDRTYSNQPQHF
TGCAGTGCTAGAGATCGGACTTATAGCAATCAGCCCCAGCATTTT
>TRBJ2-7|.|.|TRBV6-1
CARVTTGTKVSEQYF
TGTGCCAGGGTCACGACGGGGACAAAGGTCTCCGAGCAGTACTTC
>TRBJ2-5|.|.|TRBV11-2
CASSSQAASQETQYF
TGTGCCAGCAGCTCCCAAGCGGCTAGCCAAGAGACCCAGTACTTC
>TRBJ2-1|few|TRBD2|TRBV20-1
CSATPSRGRGRKYNEQFF
TGCAGTGCCACGCCTTCCCGCGGGAGGGGACGCAAGTACAATGAGCAGTTCTTC
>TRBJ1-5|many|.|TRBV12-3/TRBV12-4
CASSLTLLSGARNQPQHF
TGTGCCAGCAGTTTAACGCTCCTGTCCGGGGCGAGGAATCAGCCCCAGCATTTT
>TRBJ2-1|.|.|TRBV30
CAWSHRGASYNEQFF
TGTGCCTGGAGTCACCGGGGAGCCTCCTACAATGAGCAGTTCTTC
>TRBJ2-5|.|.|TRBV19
CASSSTARMTQYF
TGTGCCAGTAGTTCCACCGCCCGGATGACCCAGTACTTC
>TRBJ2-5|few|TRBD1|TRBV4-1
CASSPKSPGTGLRQETQYF
TGCGCCAGCAGCCCGAAGAGCCCCGGGACAGGGCTACGCCAAGAGACCCAGTACTTC